This T cell receptor (beta chain) was recovered during a study of T cell responses to AZD1222 COVID-19 vaccine. Looking at the study overall: Pooled together were second doses at about 4 or about 12 weeks.

In its sample, this clone was seen once. Looked up from germline, CDR1 is SEHNR and CDR2 is FQNEAQ (reference sequence). CDR3 length: 14 residues. Trimming cost V 3 bases and J 8 bases, with 13 bases left between them. TCRdb's table, derived via immunoSEQ multiplex PCR, lists solely in-frame clones and lacks some. The sample holds about 120,000 clones, 85% to 90% seen once. This TCR was sampled from an adult in good health. The genes are TRBV7-9 and TRBJ1-4; D is possibly TRBD1 (6 bases). This sample comprised peripheral blood, obtained on day 0 of AZD1222 vaccination. CDR3 loop: CASSLRARGEKLFF. CDR3 sequence (DNA): TGTGCCAGCAGCTTGAGGGCCAGGGGAGAAAAACTGTTTTTT.